This TCR beta chain was identified during a study of blood T cell repertoires in COVID-19. For the study at large: The United States, Italy and Spain supplied acute and convalescent COVID-19 samples. The cDNA or gDNA used as material had been derived from T cells, B-cell-depleted T cells, or PBMCs.

The CDR3 loop spans 15 amino acids. Germline CDR1 SGHAT, CDR2 FQNNGV. V lost 8 bases, J lost 1 base, and 9 bases stayed unmatched. Per the original methods: For nucleated cells, counts were estimated from reference gene primer amplification. Using immunoSEQ multiplex PCR, the repertoire was profiled, and TCRdb retains in-frame clones only, with some absent. V, J and clone size reflect that table, while D and trimming were determined from the DNA. Among over 15,000 clones listed, around 80% were seen once. This chain uses TRBV11-2 with TRBJ2-5; TRBD2 agrees at 8 bases. The sample was peripheral blood. This TCR came from an older man with acute or convalescent COVID-19. CDR3 bases: TGTGCCAGCGGGATGATACTAGCGGCCCAAGAGACCCAGTACTTC. Translation: CASGMILAAQETQYF.